The 20 T cell receptor beta chains in this list originate from one sample, sequenced in a study of T cell repertoires in cytomegalovirus infection. From the reads, TCRdb called clonotypes with MiXCR, one entry per CDR3 protein. The repertoire holds 640,000 or so distinct CDR3 sequences, with roughly 36% as singletons. Which antigens these TCRs recognize remains unknown. Sample: cultured PBMCs, taken from culture after CMV antigen stimulation. The receptors shown here come from a human donor in good health (CMV status not recorded). Some clones in this sample may be carry-over from other donors' samples.

This clonotype has a handful of counts. The chain uses TRBV7-2 and TRBJ2-1, with a tentative D call TRBD1 (6 bases). Germline V gene sequence: CDR1 SGHTA, CDR2 FQGNSA. V was pared by 5 bases and J by 7 bases, with 18 bases between. CDR3 length equals 15 residues. The CDR3 bases are TGTGCCAGCAGCCCACTCAGGGGTTTGGATAATGAGCAGTTCTTC. Translating it yields CASSPLRGLDNEQFF.

The V gene is TRBV7-2, the J gene TRBJ2-3; D ambiguous. The V and J ends lost 8 bases and 2 bases respectively, with 11 bases between them. Germline V gene sequence: CDR1 SGHTA, CDR2 FQGNSA. The CDR3 sequence is 13 residues long. The CDR3 DNA reads as TGTGCCAGCGGAGCTTACTTCACAGATACGCAGTATTTT. Translated: CASGAYFTDTQYF.

This clonotype appeared a single time. The rearrangement joins TRBV27 to TRBJ1-1, with D possibly TRBD1 on 5 matching bases. CDR1 and CDR2 (germline): MNHEY, SMNVEV (reference sequence). Trimming took 2 bases from V and 5 from J, leaving 12 bases between them. This CDR3 region has 14 residues. The DNA of the CDR3 is TGTGCCAGCAGTTTAGGGGGTATAGGAACTGAAGCTTTCTTT. This sequence encodes CASSLGGIGTEAFF.

The chain combines TRBV6-6 with TRBJ2-7, with TRBD2 identical over 7 bases. Germline CDR1 MNHNY, CDR2 SVGAGI (reference sequence). With 5 bases clipped from V and 4 bases from J, the junction kept 8 bases outside the gene matches. This CDR3 spans 14 amino acids. The CDR3 is CASSGGGYHYEQYF. The DNA for the CDR3 is TGTGCCAGCAGTGGGGGGGGTTACCATTACGAGCAGTACTTC.

This clonotype was seen a handful of times. This chain links TRBV5-6 with TRBJ1-1; TRBD1 might be the D (5 bases). CDR1 and CDR2 from the germline V gene are SGHDT and YYEEEE. The CDR3 has 18 residues. V was cut by 2 bases and J by 5 bases, with 25 bases left in between. CDR3 nucleotides: TGTGCCAGCAGCTTCGTCTCTTCAGCGGGGCTTTTAGGGACTGAAGCTTTCTTT. This sequence encodes CASSFVSSAGLLGTEAFF.

This clonotype has a handful of counts. This rearrangement joins TRBV12-5 to TRBJ1-1; D is unresolved. The V end was cut by 7 bases, the J end by 2 bases, with 11 bases between. The germline V gene encodes CDR1 LGHNT and CDR2 FRNRAP. The CDR3 is 13 amino acids. CDR3 protein: CASALNSNTEAFF. CDR3 bases: TGTGCTAGTGCCCTAAATTCCAACACTGAAGCTTTCTTT.

This clonotype occurred once. The chain carries TRBV20-1 and TRBJ1-1, with 9 bases matching TRBD1. J gave up 4 bases and V 5 bases, and 5 bases lay outside the gene matches. Per the germline V gene, CDR1 is DFQATT and CDR2 is SNEGSKA (reference sequence). CDR3 length equals 13 residues. CDR3 sequence: CSAPRQGGTEAFF. Written as DNA, the CDR3 is TGCAGTGCTCCCCGACAGGGGGGCACTGAAGCTTTCTTT.

A few counts support this clonotype. The chain links TRBV7-9 to TRBJ2-3; 11 bases match TRBD2. There are 16 residues in the CDR3. Germline assignment: CDR1 SEHNR and CDR2 FQNEAQ (reference sequence). J gave up 0 bases and V 5 bases, and 4 bases lay outside the gene matches. CDR3 in DNA: TGTGCCAGCAGCCCGGGACTAGCGGAGAGCACAGATACGCAGTATTTT. Amino acids: CASSPGLAESTDTQYF.

This clonotype was seen at least ten times. The chain is built from TRBV2 and TRBJ1-1; D is possibly TRBD1 (5 bases). V lost 8 bases to trimming and J lost 0 bases, with 13 bases between them. Looked up from germline, CDR1 is SNHLY and CDR2 is FYNNEI. The CDR3 loop spans 14 amino acids. The CDR3 DNA reads TGTGCCAGCCGGAACAGGAGGGTGAACACTGAAGCTTTCTTT. Translating it yields CASRNRRVNTEAFF.

This chain connects TRBV18 to TRBJ1-1, with D tentatively TRBD1 (6 bases). Germline values: CDR1 KGHSH, CDR2 LQKENI. Between the trimmed V and J ends, which lost 8 bases and 8 bases, there was a span of 12 bases. The CDR3 totals 11 residues. The CDR3 coding sequence is TGTGCCAGCACAGAGGGGGGCGAAGCTTTCTTT. It translates to CASTEGGEAFF.

This clonotype was picked up a small number of times. The gene calls are TRBV19 and TRBJ1-2, with 8 bases aligning to TRBD1. CDR3 length: 15 amino acids. With V trimmed by 7 bases and J by 4 bases, 11 bases remained unmatched. Germline CDR1 LNHDA, CDR2 SQIVND (reference sequence). The CDR3 DNA sequence: TGTGCCAGTACCTACTTGGACAGGGAGGCCTATGGCTACACCTTC. It encodes CASTYLDREAYGYTF.

CDR3 in DNA: TGTGCCAGCAGCCCTGGGGGGGGGCACGAGCAGTACTTC. It is translated as CASSPGGGHEQYF. This sequence joins TRBV7-2 and TRBJ2-7; possible D gene TRBD2, 7 bases. CDR3 length equals 13 residues. Germline V gene lookup returns CDR1 SGHTA and CDR2 FQGNSA. The V and J ends lost 5 bases and 5 bases respectively, with 13 bases between them.

This clonotype was detected a few times. This chain uses TRBV7-2 with TRBJ2-7; the match to TRBD1 covers 8 bases. The CDR3 loop spans 14 amino acids. The junction had 7 bases not matched to a gene; V was cut back by 6 bases and J by 3 bases. Germline assignment: CDR1 SGHTA and CDR2 FQGNSA. CDR3 bases: TGTGCCAGCAGGTCGCCGGGGACAGGCTACGAGCAGTACTTC. This gives the protein CASRSPGTGYEQYF.

This clonotype was seen many times. The rearrangement links TRBV7-2 to TRBJ2-7; a weak D match, TRBD1 (6 bases). The CDR3 is made up of 14 amino acids. The germline CDR1 and CDR2 sequences are SGHTA and FQGNSA. V lost 3 bases, J lost 4 bases, and 13 bases lay in between. This CDR3 is CASSLAGARYEQYF. The CDR3 DNA is TGTGCCAGCAGCTTGGCAGGGGCCAGGTACGAGCAGTACTTC.

This clonotype turned up a few times. The chain links TRBV6-6 to TRBJ1-5; TRBD1 agrees at 8 bases. CDR1 MNHNY and CDR2 SVGAGI come from the germline V gene (reference sequence). The ends lost 7 bases at V and 2 bases at J; junction bases unmatched: 7. The CDR3 is 15 residues long. The DNA for the CDR3 is TGTGCCAGCACGCTCCAGGGGGCAGGCAATCAGCCCCAGCATTTT. Residues: CASTLQGAGNQPQHF.

The J gene is TRBJ1-2, the V gene TRBV12-3 or TRBV12-4; D is undetermined. V lost 5 bases and J 6 bases, leaving 16 bases between the germline ends. CDR3 length equals 14 residues. For the CDR3, the DNA is TGTGCCAGCAGTCGGGTGGAGGCCGCGCATGGCTACACCTTC. Its protein is CASSRVEAAHGYTF.

The chain employs TRBV28 and TRBJ1-1; D is possibly TRBD1 (5 bases). CDR3 size: 15 residues. CDR1 is MDHEN, CDR2 SYDVKM, per germline. The V end was cut by 4 bases, the J end by 5 bases, with 17 bases between. The CDR3 nucleotides read TGTGCCAGCAGTTCACCCTCAGGGTCGGTTACTGAAGCTTTCTTT. Its protein product is CASSSPSGSVTEAFF. Variable domain in full (rest from reference TRBV28 and TRBJ1-1): DVKVTQSSRYLVKRTGEKVFLECVQDMDHENMFWYRQDPGLGLRLIYFSYDVKMKEKGDIPEGYSVSREKKERFSLILESASTNQTSMYLCASSSPSGSVTEAFFGQGTRLTVV.

V gene TRBV7-9 combines with J gene TRBJ2-5, with 11 bases aligning to TRBD1. The germline CDR1 and CDR2 sequences are SEHNR and FQNEAQ (reference sequence). The trim removed 1 base at V and 0 bases at J, leaving 1 base unmatched. The CDR3 is made up of 16 amino acids. CDR3 protein: CASSLGDRGDQETQYF. CDR3 sequence (DNA): TGTGCCAGCAGCTTAGGGGACAGGGGGGACCAAGAGACCCAGTACTTC.

V usage is TRBV28 and J usage is TRBJ2-5, with a tentative D call TRBD2 (6 bases). The CDR3 is made up of 16 amino acids. Per the germline V gene, CDR1 is MDHEN and CDR2 is SYDVKM. Trimming removed 3 bases at V and 1 base at J, with 15 bases between. The CDR3 here is CASSFWGKEGQETQYF. The CDR3 coding sequence is TGTGCCAGCAGTTTCTGGGGGAAGGAGGGCCAAGAGACCCAGTACTTC.

In its sample, this clonotype was seen a few times. The chain employs TRBV2 and TRBJ2-1; 12 nucleotides line up with TRBD2. The CDR3 consists of 17 residues. The germline gives CDR1 SNHLY, CDR2 FYNNEI. V gave up 7 bases and J gave up 7 bases; unmatched junction bases: 14. This chain's CDR3 is CASKLRLAGELLNEQFF. The CDR3 DNA is TGTGCCAGCAAACTTCGACTAGCGGGAGAATTATTAAATGAGCAGTTCTTC.